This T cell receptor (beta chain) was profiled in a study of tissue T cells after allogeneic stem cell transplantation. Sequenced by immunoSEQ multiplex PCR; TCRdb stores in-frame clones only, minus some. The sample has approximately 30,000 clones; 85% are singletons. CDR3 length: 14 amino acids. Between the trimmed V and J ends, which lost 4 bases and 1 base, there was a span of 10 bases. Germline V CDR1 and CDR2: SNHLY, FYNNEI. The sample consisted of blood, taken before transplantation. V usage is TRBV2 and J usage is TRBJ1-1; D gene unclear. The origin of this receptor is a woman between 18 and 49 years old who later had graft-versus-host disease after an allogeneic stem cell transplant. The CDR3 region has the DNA TGTGCCAGCAGTGGGCTCCGCCAGAACACTGAAGCTTTCTTT. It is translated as CASSGLRQNTEAFF. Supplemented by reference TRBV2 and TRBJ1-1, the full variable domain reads EPEVTQTPSHQVTQMGQEVILRCVPISNHLYFYWYRQILGQKVEFLVSFYNNEISEKSEIFDDQFSVERPDGSNFTLKIRSTKLEDSAMYFCASSGLRQNTEAFFGQGTRLTVV.